This T cell receptor beta chain was captured by sequencing in a study of vaccination and CD4 T cells after COVID-19. For the study at large: The post-vaccine samples came a median about 70 days after dose two (range 14 to 241). Cells were stimulated with overlapping spike peptide pools from SARS-CoV-2, HCoV-NL63, HCoV-OC43 and HCoV-229E.

Concerning this clonotype: Its antigen is still unknown.

This CDR3 is built from 13 residues. V lost 5 bases, J lost 7 bases, and 4 bases stayed unmatched. The germline CDR1 and CDR2 sequences are LNHDA and SQIVND (reference sequence). Scientists ran DNA taken from cultured CD4+ T cells through the Oncomine TCR Beta short-read assay for sequencing. Extraction of genomic DNA was performed on cultured CD4+ T cells. TCRdb analysed the PCR reads with MiXCR anew, one entry per CDR3 protein. The repertoire holds around 10,000 distinct CDR3 sequences, with under 70% as singletons. Described treatment: roughly ten-day PBMC culture with coronavirus spike peptide pools or control peptides (ViraFEST assay). Via ViraFEST, peptide pools expanded antigen-specific T cells before TCR sequencing.

The source material was CD4+ T cells from blood, cultured in vitro. The chain is built from TRBV19 and TRBJ1-5; 8 bases match TRBD1. This receptor was obtained from a human donor who had recovered from COVID-19. The CDR3 nucleotides read TGTGCCAGTAGTCTACAGGGGGGGCAGCCCCAGCATTTT. It encodes CASSLQGGQPQHF.